The clone carrying this TCR beta chain was detected a few times. Both 60 Vbeta primers and 13 Jbeta primers went into the PCR. TCRdb's copy holds only in-frame clones and misses some; the assay was immunoSEQ multiplex PCR. This table has around 120,000 clones, approximately 70% appearing once. These data originate in a study of cytomegalovirus exposure and HLA in healthy donors. The CDR3 runs to 16 residues. The germline CDR1 and CDR2 sequences are SGHRS and YFSETQ. V gave up 4 bases and J gave up 0 bases, with 14 bases separating them. The chain carries TRBV5-1 and TRBJ1-3; no reliable D call. Material for sequencing was PBMCs. The receptor was isolated from a man aged 35-49 years in good health and CMV-seropositive. The CDR3 is CASSPVPSFSGNTIYF. The CDR3 DNA reads TGCGCCAGCAGCCCGGTCCCGTCTTTCTCTGGAAACACCATATATTTT.